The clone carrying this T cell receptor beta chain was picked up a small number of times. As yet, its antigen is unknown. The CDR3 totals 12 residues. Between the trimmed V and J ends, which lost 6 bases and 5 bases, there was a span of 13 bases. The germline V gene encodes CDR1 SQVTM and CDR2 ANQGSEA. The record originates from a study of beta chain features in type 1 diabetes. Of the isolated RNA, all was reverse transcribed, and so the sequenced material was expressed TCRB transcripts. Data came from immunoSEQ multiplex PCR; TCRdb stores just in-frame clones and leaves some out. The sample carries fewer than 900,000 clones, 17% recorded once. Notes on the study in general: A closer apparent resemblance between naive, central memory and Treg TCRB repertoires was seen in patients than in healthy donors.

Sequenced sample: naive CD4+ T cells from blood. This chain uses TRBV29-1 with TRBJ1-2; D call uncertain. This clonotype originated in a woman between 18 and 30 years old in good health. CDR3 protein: CSVVWESYGYTF. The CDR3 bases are TGCAGCGTGGTGTGGGAATCTTATGGCTACACCTTC.